The present entry profiles one TCR beta chain with its context. Its target is not known. The CDR3 length is 13 residues. The germline V gene has CDR1 SGHTA and CDR2 FQGTGA. V was shortened by 1 base and J by 6 bases, with 10 bases between the two germline ends. All patients experienced relapse after autologous stem cell transplantation, and brentuximab vedotin exposure was variable. Produced via immunoSEQ multiplex PCR; TCRdb's table is partial and in-frame only. The sample shows around 58,000 clones, over 85% of them seen only once. This sample is part of a study of PD-1 blockade in classical Hodgkin lymphoma. Findings of the study overall: By C4D1, CD4+ diversity increased significantly, especially in complete responders.

Sample: peripheral blood mononuclear cells (PBMCs), taken at baseline. This clonotype originated in a human donor with classical Hodgkin lymphoma. The chain joins TRBV7-3 to TRBJ2-7; D unclear. In DNA, the CDR3 is TGTGCCAGCAGCTTAATGGAGAGGAGCGAGCAGTACTTC. This encodes CASSLMERSEQYF.